There are a few counts of the clone carrying this TCR beta chain. Its target is unknown. This entry is derived from a study of response to subunit inactivated influenza vaccine. TCRdb reprocessed the RT-PCR reads via MiXCR and lists one record per CDR3 protein. The table includes around 190,000 distinct CDR3 sequences, 14% detected once. Study results and limitations: Only a handful of new T cells, the authors suggested, are recruited with each seasonal influenza vaccination.

Trimming pared 6 bases from V and 0 bases from J, leaving 12 bases between. The germline V gene has CDR1 MGHDK and CDR2 SYGVNS. This CDR3 is built from 15 residues. Material: CD8+ T cells sorted from PBMCs, obtained 5 days after vaccination. The chain recombines TRBV25-1 with TRBJ2-1; D might be TRBD1 (6 bases). This clonotype was obtained from a man in his fifties who received an inactivated influenza vaccine. CDR3 nucleotide sequence: TGTGCCAGCAGCTGGGGGCCCGTCTCCTACAATGAGCAGTTCTTC. Amino acid sequence: CASSWGPVSYNEQFF.